Included here is one T cell receptor beta chain sequence, with context. Per the study methods: Estimation of nucleated cell counts relied on the amplification of reference gene primers. Using immunoSEQ multiplex PCR, the repertoire was profiled, and TCRdb retains in-frame clones only, with some absent. D and trimming come from the DNA, and the V and J calls and clone size come from that table. The table shows roughly 13,000 clones, with roughly 83% occurring only once. These data belong to a study of blood T cell repertoires in COVID-19. On the study more broadly: Some COVID-19 samples were acute and others convalescent; all came from the United States, Italy and Spain. T cells, B-cell-depleted T cells, or PBMCs provided the cDNA or gDNA that served as material.

CDR1 and CDR2 (germline): MDHEN, SYDVKM. Trimming stripped 5 bases from V and 7 bases from J, with 12 bases between. The CDR3 has 14 amino acids. Source material: peripheral blood. V usage is TRBV28 and J usage is TRBJ1-6, with unresolved D. This TCR came from a man aged 40-50 years with active or convalescent COVID-19. This chain's CDR3 is CASSRAGLNSPLHF. DNA for the CDR3: TGTGCCAGCAGTCGCGCAGGACTCAATTCACCCCTCCACTTT.